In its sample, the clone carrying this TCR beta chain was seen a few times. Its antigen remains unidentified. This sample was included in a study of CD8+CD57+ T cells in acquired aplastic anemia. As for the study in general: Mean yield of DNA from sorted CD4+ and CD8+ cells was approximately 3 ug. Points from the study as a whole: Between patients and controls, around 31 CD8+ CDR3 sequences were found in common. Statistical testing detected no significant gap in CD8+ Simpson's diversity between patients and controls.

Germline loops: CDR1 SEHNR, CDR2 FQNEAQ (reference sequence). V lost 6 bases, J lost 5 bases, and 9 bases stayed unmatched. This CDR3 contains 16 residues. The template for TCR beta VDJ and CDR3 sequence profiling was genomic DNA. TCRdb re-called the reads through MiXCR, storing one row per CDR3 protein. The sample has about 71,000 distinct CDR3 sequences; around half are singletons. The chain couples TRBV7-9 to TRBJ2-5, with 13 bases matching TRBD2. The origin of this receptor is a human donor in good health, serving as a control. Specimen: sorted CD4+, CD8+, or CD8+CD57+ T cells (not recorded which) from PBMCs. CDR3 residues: CASRPLGLAGAETQYF. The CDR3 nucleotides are TGTGCCAGCAGACCCTTAGGACTAGCGGGGGCGGAGACCCAGTACTTC.